This entry lists 27 T cell receptor beta chains sequenced from one sample in a study of blood T cells in healthy people across ages. A sample-barcoded 5' primer and a J-beta primer mix were used in a second PCR of about 7 to 12 cycles. Each CDR3 protein gets one entry after TCRdb re-called the 5' RACE reads with MiXCR. This sample has 650,000 to 800,000 distinct CDR3 sequences, with about 51% found just once. The sample comprised blood. The receptors shown here come from an elderly woman in good health.

The rearrangement uses TRBV4-3 and TRBJ2-7; D gene ambiguous. This CDR3 is 14 amino acids long. Trimming pared 2 bases from V and 4 bases from J, leaving 12 bases between. Germline-derived CDR1 and CDR2 are LGHNA and YSLEER. The CDR3 nucleotides are TGCGCCAGCAGCCAAAATTCCGGGCCGTACGAGCAGTACTTC. Translated, it gives CASSQNSGPYEQYF.

At least ten counts were recorded for this clonotype. The chain has TRBV12-5 and TRBJ2-1, with 14 positions matching TRBD2. The J segment lost 8 bases and the V segment lost 5 bases, leaving 8 bases of the junction unmatched. There are 16 residues in the CDR3. Germline lookup yields CDR1 LGHNT and CDR2 FRNRAP. CDR3 protein: CASGGGLAGGSDEQFF. The CDR3 region has the DNA TGTGCTAGTGGTGGAGGACTAGCGGGAGGTAGCGATGAGCAGTTCTTC. The full variable domain, completed using reference TRBV12-5 and TRBJ2-1, is DARVTQTPRHKVTEMGQEVTMRCQPILGHNTVFWYRQTMMQGLELLAYFRNRAPLDDSGMPKDRFSAEMPDATLATLKIQPSEPRDSAVYFCASGGGLAGGSDEQFFGPGTRLTVL.

In its sample, this clonotype was seen many times. This chain joins TRBV6-5 and TRBJ2-5, with D maybe TRBD1 (5 bases). Trimming left V 5 bases short and J 4 bases short, with 11 bases between. The CDR3 is 13 residues long. Germline V gives CDR1 MNHEY, CDR2 SVGAGI. DNA of the CDR3: TGTGCCAGCAGTGGGGCCCAGACAGAGACCCAGTACTTC. It yields the protein CASSGAQTETQYF.

This sequence joins TRBV29-1 and TRBJ2-5; TRBD1 aligns across 7 bases. V lost 4 bases to trimming and J lost 3 bases; unmatched junction nucleotides: 11. The CDR3 covers 15 residues. The germline V gene encodes CDR1 SQVTM and CDR2 ANQGSEA. Here the CDR3 DNA reads TGCAGCGTTGTTCGAACAGGGGATCCCAAAGAGACCCAGTACTTC. The encoded protein is CSVVRTGDPKETQYF.

The chain is built from TRBV27 and TRBJ1-5; the D gene is possibly TRBD1 (5 bases). Germline V gene sequence: CDR1 MNHEY, CDR2 SMNVEV (reference sequence). V lost 3 bases, J lost 2 bases, and 14 bases lay in between. The CDR3 spans 16 residues. The CDR3 protein is CASSLAGTSGNQPQHF. DNA of the CDR3: TGTGCCAGCAGTTTGGCAGGGACTAGTGGCAATCAGCCCCAGCATTTT.

CDR3 DNA: TGTGCCAGCAGCCTCCCGGGGGGGACTCACAATGAGCAGTTCTTC. As protein: CASSLPGGTHNEQFF. The V gene is TRBV5-6, the J gene TRBJ2-1; 8 bases map to TRBD2. V gave up 4 bases and J gave up 5 bases; unmatched junction bases: 8. The CDR3 sequence is 15 residues long. Germline CDR1 is SGHDT and CDR2 is YYEEEE.

The genes are TRBV6-1 and TRBJ1-5; D gene uncertain. Germline V lookup: CDR1 MNHNS, CDR2 SASEGT. The V end lost 6 bases, the J end lost 1 base, and 19 bases lay between the germline ends. CDR3 length: 17 amino acids. CDR3 DNA sequence: TGTGCCAGCAGCGAACGGGCGAGTCATTTAAGCAATCAGCCCCAGCATTTT. It specifies CASSERASHLSNQPQHF.

The chain links TRBV6-6 to TRBJ1-2; TRBD1 matches 8 bases. The CDR3 runs to 14 residues. V shed 6 bases, J shed 6 bases, and the junction held 9 bases outside the gene matches. Germline CDR1 is MNHNY and CDR2 is SVGAGI (reference sequence). The CDR3 coding sequence is TGTGCCAGCAGCTTAGTGGACAGGGTACATGGCTACACCTTC. It specifies CASSLVDRVHGYTF.

The chain is built from TRBV3-1 and TRBJ2-1, with 13 bases fitting TRBD2. Germline V gene lookup returns CDR1 LGHDT and CDR2 YNNKEL (reference sequence). The V segment lost 3 bases and the J segment 7 bases; nucleotides outside the gene matches: 9. This CDR3 contains 17 residues. The CDR3 DNA follows: TGTGCCAGCAGCCAGACTAGCGGGAGGCCCGGCGGGAATGAGCAGTTCTTC. Translation: CASSQTSGRPGGNEQFF.

This clonotype was recorded many times. The genes are TRBV29-1 and TRBJ2-2; maybe TRBD1 (6 bases). Between the trimmed V and J ends, which lost 8 bases and 7 bases, there was a span of 14 bases. This CDR3 contains 12 residues. Germline V gene lookup returns CDR1 SQVTM and CDR2 ANQGSEA. CDR3 nucleotides: TGCAGCACGTCAGGGGTAGTCGGGGAGCTGTTTTTT. Its translation is CSTSGVVGELFF.

At least ten counts were recorded for this clonotype. This chain connects TRBV14 to TRBJ2-1; TRBD2 aligns across 10 bases. Germline V gene data show CDR1 as SGHDN and CDR2 as FVKESK. J was trimmed by 14 bases and V by 1 base; bases with no gene match: 11. The CDR3 totals 15 residues. The CDR3 here is CASSQGIPQREGEFF. Here the CDR3 DNA reads TGTGCCAGCAGCCAAGGTATCCCACAGCGGGAGGGGGAGTTCTTC.

A note on this clonotype: Possible read error: a much larger clone is one base away. The chain employs TRBV7-2 and TRBJ1-2; TRBD1 aligns across 8 bases. CDR1 is SGHTA and CDR2 is FQGNSA in the germline V gene. The CDR3 is made up of 14 amino acids. CDR3: CASSVASGGNGYTF. In DNA form, the CDR3 reads TGTGCCAGCAGCGTAGCGTCAGGGGGCAATGGCTACACCTTC.

The sample holds many counts of this clonotype. The genes are TRBV20-1 and TRBJ2-5; perhaps TRBD1 as D (5 bases). CDR1 is DFQATT, CDR2 SNEGSKA, per germline (reference sequence). This CDR3 has 13 amino acids. V lost 2 bases, J lost 5 bases, and 12 bases lay in between. The CDR3 region has the DNA TGCAGTGCTAGAAATGTTGGGGCGGAGACCCAGTACTTC. As protein: CSARNVGAETQYF.

Of note for this clonotype: A much larger clone differs from this one at a single base, so this may be a read error. The chain employs TRBV29-1 and TRBJ2-7; D not certain. The J call is doubtful: the DNA matches TRBJ2-5 better. Looked up from germline, CDR1 is SQVTM and CDR2 is ANQGSEA. CDR3 length: 12 amino acids. CDR3 loop: CSVQATWETQYF. CDR3 nucleotides: TGCAGCGTTCAGGCTACGTGGGAGACCCAGTACTTC.

Regarding this clonotype: Mismatch with germline at one junction end may stem from a read error. This chain joins TRBV4-3 and TRBJ2-1; D is ambiguous. The CDR3 extends over 15 amino acids. In germline, CDR1 is LGHNA, CDR2 YSLEER. The CDR3 sequence is CASSQISSGPNGQFF. The CDR3 coding sequence is TGCGCCAGCAGCCAAATCTCCTCGGGCCCCAATGGGCAGTTCTTC.

This clonotype was counted many times. The chain carries TRBV20-1 and TRBJ2-1; maybe TRBD2 (5 bases). The V gene lost 5 bases and the J gene lost 4 bases, with 15 bases spanning the gap. Germline V gene sequence: CDR1 DFQATT, CDR2 SNEGSKA (reference sequence). The CDR3 has 14 residues. The CDR3 here is CSARNGIRYNEQFF. CDR3 bases: TGCAGTGCTCGTAACGGGATTCGGTACAATGAGCAGTTCTTC.

The V gene is TRBV3-1, the J gene TRBJ1-2; D perhaps matches TRBD1 (5 bases). Germline V gene data show CDR1 as LGHDT and CDR2 as YNNKEL (reference sequence). This CDR3 comprises 14 residues. Trimming removed 0 bases from V and 3 bases from J, with 8 bases in between. The CDR3: CASSQDQGHYGYTF. The CDR3 coding sequence is TGTGCCAGCAGCCAAGATCAGGGACACTATGGCTACACCTTC.

A few counts support this clonotype. This chain links TRBV7-8 with TRBJ2-5; TRBD1 agrees at 7 bases. V lost 5 bases and J lost 2; bases outside the gene matches: 14. CDR1 is SGHVS, CDR2 FQNEAQ, per germline. The CDR3 has 17 residues. The CDR3 sequence is CASSEIGPGQLQETQYF. The DNA for the CDR3 is TGTGCCAGCAGCGAGATAGGCCCGGGACAGTTACAAGAGACCCAGTACTTC. Looking up the rest from reference TRBV7-8 and TRBJ2-5 gives the full variable domain: GAGVSQSPRYKVAKRGQDVALRCDPISGHVSLFWYQQALGQGPEFLTYFQNEAQLDKSGLPSDRFFAERPEGSVSTLKIQRTQQEDSAVYLCASSEIGPGQLQETQYFGPGTRLLVL.

The chain employs TRBV6-6 and TRBJ2-2; D not certain. Trimming pared 6 bases from V and 5 bases from J, leaving 13 bases between. The CDR3 has 14 amino acids. Germline CDR1 reads MNHNY; CDR2 reads SVGAGI (reference sequence). The CDR3 is CASSRSRETGELFF. In DNA, the CDR3 is TGTGCCAGCAGCCGATCTCGTGAGACCGGGGAGCTGTTTTTT.

This clonotype occurred a few times. The rearrangement joins TRBV20-1 to TRBJ2-5, with 10 positions matching TRBD2. Trimming at V came to 6 bases and at J to 4 bases, leaving 5 bases not matched to a gene. Per the germline V gene, CDR1 is DFQATT and CDR2 is SNEGSKA (reference sequence). CDR3 length: 13 residues. CDR3 DNA: TGCAGTGCCGGGACTAGCGTTGGAGAGACCCAGTACTTC. Translation: CSAGTSVGETQYF.

This clonotype was seen repeatedly, ten times or more. The DNA for the CDR3 is TGCGCCAGCAGCTTGGAGAGGGTTAGCACAGATACGCAGTATTTT. It is translated as CASSLERVSTDTQYF. The chain links TRBV5-1 to TRBJ2-3; a weak D match, TRBD2 (5 bases). The CDR3 is 15 residues long. Germline assignment: CDR1 SGHRS and CDR2 YFSETQ. V lost 0 bases to trimming and J lost 0 bases, with 8 bases between them.

V usage is TRBV20-1 and J usage is TRBJ1-1, with D possibly being TRBD1 (6 bases). Germline V gene data show CDR1 as DFQATT and CDR2 as SNEGSKA (reference sequence). The CDR3 covers 16 residues. V shed 3 bases and J shed 0 bases, with 17 bases lying between them. CDR3 nucleotides: TGCAGTGCTAGGCCCCTTACGAGGGGGATGAACACTGAAGCTTTCTTT. Translation: CSARPLTRGMNTEAFF.

V gene TRBV12-3 or TRBV12-4 combines with J gene TRBJ1-1, with D possibly TRBD1 on 5 matching bases. Trimming pared 8 bases from V and 1 base from J, leaving 11 bases between. The CDR3 sequence is 13 residues long. The CDR3 region is CASGQTENTEAFF. For the CDR3, the DNA is TGTGCCAGCGGTCAGACAGAGAACACTGAAGCTTTCTTT.

This clonotype was seen only a few times. The genes are TRBV6-1 and TRBJ2-1, with TRBD1 identical over 10 bases. This CDR3 is built from 14 residues. V gave up 7 bases and J gave up 6 bases; unmatched junction bases: 6. From germline, CDR1 is MNHNS and CDR2 SASEGT. The CDR3 here is CASTRDRGVNEQFF. The DNA of the CDR3 is TGTGCCAGCACCCGGGACAGGGGTGTCAATGAGCAGTTCTTC.

As regards this clonotype: This may arise from a read error, as a much more abundant clone is one base away. The CDR3 coding sequence is TGTGCCAGCAGCCCAAACATCGGGACAACCACAGATACGCAGTATTTT. Translated: CASSPNIGTTTDTQYF. This chain connects TRBV7-9 to TRBJ2-3; possibly TRBD1 for D (6 bases). V was clipped by 5 bases and J by 2 bases, with 17 bases between them. CDR1 and CDR2 (germline): SEHNR, FQNEAQ (reference sequence). The CDR3 spans 16 residues.

This clonotype was observed at least ten times. V usage is TRBV20-1 and J usage is TRBJ2-5; 9 bases are shared with TRBD1. The CDR3 extends over 16 amino acids. Unmatched junction bases numbered 14, after V lost 6 bases and J lost 3 bases. Germline V gene data show CDR1 as DFQATT and CDR2 as SNEGSKA (reference sequence). As DNA, the CDR3 is TGCAGTGCCACCGCGCCCGACGGACAGGGGAAAGAGACCCAGTACTTC. This codes for CSATAPDGQGKETQYF.

This clonotype occurred many times. The chain combines TRBV25-1 with TRBJ1-2, with D possibly being TRBD1 (6 bases). The CDR3 runs 14 residues. Trimming stripped 2 bases from V and 4 bases from J, with 11 bases between. Germline V gene sequence: CDR1 MGHDK, CDR2 SYGVNS. The CDR3 nucleotides are TGTGCCAGCAGTGAAGACAGGAGTGGCTATGGCTACACCTTC. Its translation is CASSEDRSGYGYTF.